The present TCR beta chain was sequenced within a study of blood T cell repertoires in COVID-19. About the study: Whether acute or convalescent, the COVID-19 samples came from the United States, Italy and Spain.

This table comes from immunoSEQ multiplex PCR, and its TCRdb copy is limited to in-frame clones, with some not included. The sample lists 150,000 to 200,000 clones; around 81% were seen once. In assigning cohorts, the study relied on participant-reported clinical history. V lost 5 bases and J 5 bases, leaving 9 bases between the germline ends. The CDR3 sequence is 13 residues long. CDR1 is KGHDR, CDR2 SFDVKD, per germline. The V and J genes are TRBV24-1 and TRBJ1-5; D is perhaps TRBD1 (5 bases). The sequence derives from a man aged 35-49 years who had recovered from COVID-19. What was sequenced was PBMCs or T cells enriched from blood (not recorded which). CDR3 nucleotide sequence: TGTGCCACCAGTGCCAGGGTTGATCAGCCCCAGCATTTT. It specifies CATSARVDQPQHF.